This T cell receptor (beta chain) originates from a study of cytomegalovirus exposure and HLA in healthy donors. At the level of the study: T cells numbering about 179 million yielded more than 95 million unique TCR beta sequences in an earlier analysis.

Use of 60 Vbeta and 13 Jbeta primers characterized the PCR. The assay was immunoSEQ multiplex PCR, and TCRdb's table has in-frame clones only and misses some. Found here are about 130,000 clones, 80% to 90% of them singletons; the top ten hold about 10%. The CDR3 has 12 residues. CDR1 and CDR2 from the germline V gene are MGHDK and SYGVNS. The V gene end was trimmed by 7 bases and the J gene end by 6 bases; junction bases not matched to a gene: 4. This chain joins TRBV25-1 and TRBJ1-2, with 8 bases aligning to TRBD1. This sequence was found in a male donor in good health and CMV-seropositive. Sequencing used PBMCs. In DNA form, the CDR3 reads TGTGCCAGCAATCAGGGGGCTGATGGCTACACCTTC. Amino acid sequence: CASNQGADGYTF.